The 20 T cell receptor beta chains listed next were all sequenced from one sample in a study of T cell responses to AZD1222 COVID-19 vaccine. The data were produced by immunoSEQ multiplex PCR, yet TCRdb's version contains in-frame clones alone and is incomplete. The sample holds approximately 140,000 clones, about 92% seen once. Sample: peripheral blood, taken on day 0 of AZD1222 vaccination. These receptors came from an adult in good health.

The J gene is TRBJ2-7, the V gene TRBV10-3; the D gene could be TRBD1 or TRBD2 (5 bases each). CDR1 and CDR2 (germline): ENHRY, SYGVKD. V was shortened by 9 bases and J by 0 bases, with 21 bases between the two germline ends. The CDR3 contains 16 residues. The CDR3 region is CAIKEAGTDSSYEQYF. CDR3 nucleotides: TGTGCCATTAAGGAGGCCGGGACGGATTCCTCCTACGAGCAGTACTTC.

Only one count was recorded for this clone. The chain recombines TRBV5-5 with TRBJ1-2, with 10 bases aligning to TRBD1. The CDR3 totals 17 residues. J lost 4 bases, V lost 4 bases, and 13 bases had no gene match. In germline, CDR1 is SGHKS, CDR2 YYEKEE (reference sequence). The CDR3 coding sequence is TGTGCCAGCAGCCCCAGGGCGGGGACAGGGGAAGTCTATGGCTACACCTTC. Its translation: CASSPRAGTGEVYGYTF. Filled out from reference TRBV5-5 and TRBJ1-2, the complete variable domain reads DAGVTQSPTHLIKTRGQQVTLRCSPISGHKSVSWYQQVLGQGPQFIFQYYEKEERGRGNFPDRFSARQFPNYSSELNVNALLLGDSALYLCASSPRAGTGEVYGYTFGSGTRLTVV.

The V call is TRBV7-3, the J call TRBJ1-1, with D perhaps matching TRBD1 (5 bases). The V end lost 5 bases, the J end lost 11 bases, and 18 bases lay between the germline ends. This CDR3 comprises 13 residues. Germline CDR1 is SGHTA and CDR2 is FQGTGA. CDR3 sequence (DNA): TGTGCCAGCAGCACCGGACACCGGGAAGAGGCTTTCTTT. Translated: CASSTGHREEAFF.

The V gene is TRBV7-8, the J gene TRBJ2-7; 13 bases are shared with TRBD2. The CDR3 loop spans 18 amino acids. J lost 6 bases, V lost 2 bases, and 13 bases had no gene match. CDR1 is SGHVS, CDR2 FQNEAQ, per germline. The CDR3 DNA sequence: TGTGCCAGCAGCTTACTGACTAGCGGGAGGTCCCCCGTAGTCGAGCAGTACTTC. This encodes CASSLLTSGRSPVVEQYF.

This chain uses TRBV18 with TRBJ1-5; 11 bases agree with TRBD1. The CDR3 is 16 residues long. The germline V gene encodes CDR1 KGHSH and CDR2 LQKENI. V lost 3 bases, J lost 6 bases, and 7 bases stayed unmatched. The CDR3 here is CASSPAGDRGFQPQHF. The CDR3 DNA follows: TGTGCCAGCTCACCCGCCGGGGACAGGGGGTTTCAGCCCCAGCATTTT.

The CDR3 reads CASSKAEGDTQYF. The CDR3 DNA sequence: TGTGCCAGCAGCAAAGCGGAGGGGGATACGCAGTATTTT. The chain uses TRBV7-9 and TRBJ2-3; the D gene is possibly TRBD2 (6 bases). Between the trimmed V and J ends, which lost 5 bases and 6 bases, there was a span of 12 bases. The CDR3 is made up of 13 amino acids. CDR1 and CDR2 from the germline V gene are SEHNR and FQNEAQ (reference sequence).

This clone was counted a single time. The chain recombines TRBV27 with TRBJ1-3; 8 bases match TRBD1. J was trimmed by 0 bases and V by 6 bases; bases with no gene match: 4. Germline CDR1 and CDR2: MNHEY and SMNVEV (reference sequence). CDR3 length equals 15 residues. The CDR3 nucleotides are TGTGCCAGCAGAGGACAGGGCGGCTCTGGAAACACCATATATTTT. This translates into CASRGQGGSGNTIYF.

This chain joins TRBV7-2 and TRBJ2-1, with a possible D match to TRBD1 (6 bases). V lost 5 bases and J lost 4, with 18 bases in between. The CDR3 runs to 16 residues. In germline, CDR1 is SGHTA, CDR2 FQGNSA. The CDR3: CASSPEQGFPYNEQFF. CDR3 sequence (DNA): TGTGCCAGCAGCCCCGAACAGGGTTTCCCTTACAATGAGCAGTTCTTC.

For the CDR3, the DNA is TGTGCCAGCAGCTTAGACGGCATGGGGGACGAGCAGTACTTC. Amino acid sequence: CASSLDGMGDEQYF. The V and J genes are TRBV11-3 and TRBJ2-7; the D call may be TRBD1 or TRBD2 (5 bases each). Germline CDR1 reads SGHNT; CDR2 reads YENEEA. The ends were cut back, 0 bases at V and 5 bases at J, with 11 bases in the middle. The CDR3 totals 14 residues. Filled out from reference TRBV11-3 and TRBJ2-7, the complete variable domain reads EAGVVQSPRYKIIEKKQPVAFWCNPISGHNTLYWYLQNLGQGPELLIRYENEEAVDDSQLPKDRFSAERLKGVDSTLKIQPAELGDSAVYLCASSLDGMGDEQYFGPGTRLTVT.

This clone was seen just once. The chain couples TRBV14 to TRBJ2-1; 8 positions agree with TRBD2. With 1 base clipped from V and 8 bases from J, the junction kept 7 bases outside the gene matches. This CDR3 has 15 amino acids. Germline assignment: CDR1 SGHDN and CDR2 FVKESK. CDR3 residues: CASSQGTSGLHEQFF. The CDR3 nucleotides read TGTGCCAGCAGCCAAGGAACTAGCGGTTTGCATGAGCAGTTCTTC.

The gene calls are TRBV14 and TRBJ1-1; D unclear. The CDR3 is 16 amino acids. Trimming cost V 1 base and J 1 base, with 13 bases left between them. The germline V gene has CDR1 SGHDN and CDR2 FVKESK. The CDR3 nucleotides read TGTGCCAGCAGCCAAGGAACAGCCTACCCGAACACTGAAGCTTTCTTT. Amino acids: CASSQGTAYPNTEAFF.

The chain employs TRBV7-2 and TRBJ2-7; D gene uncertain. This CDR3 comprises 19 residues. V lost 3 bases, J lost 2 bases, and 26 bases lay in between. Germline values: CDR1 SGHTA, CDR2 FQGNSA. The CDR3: CASSFQRSYLGKKAYEQYF. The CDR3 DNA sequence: TGTGCCAGCAGCTTTCAAAGGTCGTATTTGGGTAAGAAGGCCTACGAGCAGTACTTC.

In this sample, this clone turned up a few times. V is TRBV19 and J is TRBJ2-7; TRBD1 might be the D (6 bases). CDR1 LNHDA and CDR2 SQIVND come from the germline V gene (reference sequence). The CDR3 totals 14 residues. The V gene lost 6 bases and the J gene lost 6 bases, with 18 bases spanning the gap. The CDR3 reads CASRPQGRSAEQYF. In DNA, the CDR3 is TGTGCCAGTAGACCCCAGGGGAGATCTGCCGAGCAGTACTTC.

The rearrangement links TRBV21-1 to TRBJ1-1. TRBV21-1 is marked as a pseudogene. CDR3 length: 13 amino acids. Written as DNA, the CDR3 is TGTGCCAGCAGCCCTGAGGGAGACACTGAAGCTTTCTTT. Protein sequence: CASSPEGDTEAFF.

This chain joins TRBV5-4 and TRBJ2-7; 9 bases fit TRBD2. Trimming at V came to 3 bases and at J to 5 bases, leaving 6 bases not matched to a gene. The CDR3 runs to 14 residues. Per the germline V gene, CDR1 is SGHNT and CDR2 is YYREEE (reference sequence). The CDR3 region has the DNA TGTGCCAGCAGCTCCCCGGGACTAGCCGACGAGCAGTACTTC. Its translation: CASSSPGLADEQYF.

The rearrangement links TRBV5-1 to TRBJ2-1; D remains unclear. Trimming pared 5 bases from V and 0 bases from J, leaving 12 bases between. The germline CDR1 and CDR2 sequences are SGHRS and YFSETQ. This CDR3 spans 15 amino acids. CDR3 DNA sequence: TGCGCCAGCAGTCCTGAGTCGAGCTCCTACAATGAGCAGTTCTTC. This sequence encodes CASSPESSSYNEQFF.

The CDR3 nucleotides are TGTGCCAGCAGTACTACATTAACAAACACTGAAGCTTTCTTT. Encoded protein: CASSTTLTNTEAFF. The chain uses TRBV2 and TRBJ1-1; no definite D call. CDR3 length equals 14 residues. Germline V gene lookup returns CDR1 SNHLY and CDR2 FYNNEI. The V end was cut by 5 bases, the J end by 2 bases, with 12 bases between.

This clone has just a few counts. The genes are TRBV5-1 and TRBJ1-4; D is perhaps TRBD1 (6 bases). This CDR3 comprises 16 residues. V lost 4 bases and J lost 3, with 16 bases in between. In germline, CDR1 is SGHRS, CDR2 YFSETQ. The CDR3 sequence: CASSTNTGQPNEKLFF. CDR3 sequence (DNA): TGCGCCAGCAGCACCAATACAGGGCAGCCTAATGAAAAACTGTTTTTT. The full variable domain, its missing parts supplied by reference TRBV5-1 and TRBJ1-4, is KAGVTQTPRYLIKTRGQQVTLSCSPISGHRSVSWYQQTPGQGLQFLFEYFSETQRNKGNFPGRFSGRQFSNSRSEMNVSTLELGDSALYLCASSTNTGQPNEKLFFGSGTQLSVL.

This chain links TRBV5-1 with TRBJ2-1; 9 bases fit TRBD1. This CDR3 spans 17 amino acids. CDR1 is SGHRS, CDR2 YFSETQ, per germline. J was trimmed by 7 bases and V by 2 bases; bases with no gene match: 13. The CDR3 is CASSFSKDRGIQNEQFF. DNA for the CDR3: TGCGCCAGCAGCTTCTCGAAGGACAGGGGCATACAGAATGAGCAGTTCTTC.

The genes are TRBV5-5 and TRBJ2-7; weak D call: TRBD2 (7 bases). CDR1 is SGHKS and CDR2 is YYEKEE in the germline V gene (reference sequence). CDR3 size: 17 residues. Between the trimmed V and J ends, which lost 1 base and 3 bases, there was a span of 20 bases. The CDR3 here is CASSLSPGGPSDYEQYF. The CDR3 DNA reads TGTGCCAGCAGCTTGTCACCGGGGGGCCCGAGCGACTACGAGCAGTACTTC. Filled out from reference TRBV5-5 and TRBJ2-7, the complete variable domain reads DAGVTQSPTHLIKTRGQQVTLRCSPISGHKSVSWYQQVLGQGPQFIFQYYEKEERGRGNFPDRFSARQFPNYSSELNVNALLLGDSALYLCASSLSPGGPSDYEQYFGPGTRLTVT.